These 2 T cell receptor beta chains originate from one sample sequenced in a study of blood T cells in healthy people across ages. PCR was performed a second time for about 6 to 12 cycles using a sample-barcoded 5' primer and a J-beta primer mix. TCRdb used MiXCR to reprocess the 5' RACE reads, holding one entry per CDR3 protein. Seen here are around 780,000 distinct CDR3 sequences, more than 25% observed once, and the top ten hold under 3%. These same records also appear under a second study, on T cells of mothers and their children.

Sequencing was carried out using blood. These receptors all stem from a boy aged 5-17 years in good health.

This clonotype was counted once. This chain joins TRBV11-2 and TRBJ2-3; 13 nucleotides line up with TRBD2. V gave up 5 bases and J gave up 1 base; unmatched junction bases: 12. This CDR3 has 19 residues. The germline gives CDR1 SGHAT, CDR2 FQNNGV. The CDR3 nucleotides are TGTGCCAGCAGCCCACGGACTAGCGGGGGCCCCCGGGGCACAGATACGCAGTATTTT. Translated: CASSPRTSGGPRGTDTQYF.

CDR3: CSAGRETQYF. CDR3 DNA: TGCAGTGCTGGGCGGGAGACCCAGTACTTC. The V and J genes are TRBV20-1 and TRBJ2-5; unclear D gene. The CDR3 has 10 amino acids. Germline V gene sequence: CDR1 DFQATT, CDR2 SNEGSKA (reference sequence). Trimming took 5 bases from V and 5 from J, leaving 6 bases between them.